This T cell receptor (beta chain) appears in the sequencing data of a study of shared clonotypes between healthy human individuals. Broader study findings: Relative to their counterparts shared across all four donors, non-shared clonotypes exhibited diminished generation probabilities. An effect of sequencing depth on clonotype sharing among donors was expected.

The method was immunoSEQ multiplex PCR; TCRdb's version includes in-frame clones alone and lacks a portion of them. The table shows approximately 2.3 million clones, with about 92% occurring only once. Germline loops: CDR1 SGHNT, CDR2 YYREEE (reference sequence). Trimming took 3 bases from V and 4 from J; bases not matched to a gene: 5. This CDR3 contains 15 residues. Only one count was recorded for this clone. Its antigen is currently unknown. Donation came from healthy HIV-negative adults that had no recent acute infections or vaccinations. The receptor's source is a man in his late teens or twenties in good health. Some clones in this sample may be carry-over from other donors' samples. V and J are TRBV5-4 and TRBJ2-1; 9 bases match TRBD1. Sequenced: naive CD4+ T cells from PBMCs. The subset is: CD45RA+ positively selected. CDR3 sequence reads: CASSSGTGLYNEQFF. The CDR3 DNA reads TGTGCCAGCAGCTCCGGGACAGGGCTTTACAATGAGCAGTTCTTC.